These 25 T cell receptor beta chains were all obtained from the same sample, sequenced in a study of blood T cell repertoires in COVID-19. Sequencing used immunoSEQ multiplex PCR; TCRdb keeps in-frame clones, though not all of them. The sample records about 210,000 clones, roughly 80% being singletons. Sequencing used peripheral blood. The receptors were gathered from a woman aged 70 to 79 with COVID-19, enrolled during active disease.

This chain uses TRBV14 with TRBJ2-7; D is perhaps TRBD2 (5 bases). The V end was cut by 4 bases, the J end by 7 bases, with 14 bases between. CDR1 is SGHDN and CDR2 is FVKESK in the germline V gene. The CDR3 length is 13 residues. DNA of the CDR3: TGTGCCAGCAGCCCGCAACTAGTTAATGAGCAGTACTTC. This encodes CASSPQLVNEQYF.

This clone has a handful of counts. The genes are TRBV25-1 and TRBJ1-5; TRBD1 matches at 10 bases. The CDR3 is made up of 18 amino acids. After removal of 5 bases from V and 0 bases from J, the junction contained 10 bases not matched to a gene. Germline V gene data show CDR1 as MGHDK and CDR2 as SYGVNS. The DNA for the CDR3 is TGTGCCAGCAGTTACCGGGACAGGGGTATCTCTAGCAATCAGCCCCAGCATTTT. It yields the protein CASSYRDRGISSNQPQHF. The full variable domain, rest sourced from reference TRBV25-1 and TRBJ1-5, is EADIYQTPRYLVIGTGKKITLECSQTMGHDKMYWYQQDPGMELHLIHYSYGVNSTEKGDLSSESTVSRIRTEHFPLTLESARPSHTSQYLCASSYRDRGISSNQPQHFGDGTRLSIL.

The chain combines TRBV5-4 with TRBJ1-1; D gene ambiguous. Trimming took 2 bases from V and 0 from J, leaving 14 bases between them. CDR1 is SGHNT, CDR2 YYREEE, per germline (reference sequence). The CDR3 contains 16 residues. CDR3 protein: CASSLGGWRMNTEAFF. For the CDR3, the DNA is TGTGCCAGCAGCTTAGGAGGGTGGAGGATGAACACTGAAGCTTTCTTT.

V usage is TRBV7-2 and J usage is TRBJ1-1; D remains ambiguous. Germline assignment: CDR1 SGHTA and CDR2 FQGNSA. The CDR3 totals 14 residues. V lost 5 bases to trimming and J lost 1 base, with 11 bases between them. The CDR3 coding sequence is TGTGCCAGCAGCCCGAACCCGGGGAACACTGAAGCTTTCTTT. This translates into CASSPNPGNTEAFF.

The gene calls are TRBV4-3 and TRBJ1-1; 7 bases map to TRBD1. The V gene end was trimmed by 0 bases and the J gene end by 10 bases; junction bases not matched to a gene: 8. The length of the CDR3 is 14 residues. Per the germline V gene, CDR1 is LGHNA and CDR2 is YSLEER. CDR3: CASSQDINRGGAFF. CDR3 DNA sequence: TGCGCCAGCAGCCAAGATATTAACAGGGGAGGAGCTTTCTTT.

The V call is TRBV6-6, the J call TRBJ1-1; unclear D gene. Deletions cut 2 bases from V and 13 bases from J, with 17 bases between. CDR3 length equals 13 residues. Per the germline V gene, CDR1 is MNHNY and CDR2 is SVGAGI (reference sequence). The CDR3 protein is CASSYGGDREGFF. The CDR3 bases are TGTGCCAGCAGTTACGGCGGGGATAGAGAGGGTTTCTTT.

About this clone: The same CDR3 arises from other DNA sequences in this sample as well. The rearrangement links TRBV20-1 to TRBJ1-1, with D unresolved. The germline V gene has CDR1 DFQATT and CDR2 SNEGSKA (reference sequence). The CDR3 is 11 amino acids. V lost 6 bases and J 4 bases, leaving 9 bases between the germline ends. In nucleotides, the CDR3 is TGCAGTGCCAGGCGCGTCACTGAAGCTTTCTTT. Its protein product is CSARRVTEAFF.

The gene calls are TRBV30 and TRBJ1-1; possible D gene TRBD1, 5 bases. The ends were cut back, 2 bases at V and 4 bases at J, with 11 bases in the middle. The germline gives CDR1 GTSNPN, CDR2 SVGIG (reference sequence). The CDR3 runs 13 residues. This CDR3 reads CAWSFGGSTEAFF. The CDR3 DNA follows: TGTGCCTGGAGTTTTGGGGGGAGCACTGAAGCTTTCTTT.

V gene TRBV5-1 combines with J gene TRBJ1-5; weak D call: TRBD1 (5 bases). The germline V gene has CDR1 SGHRS and CDR2 YFSETQ. V was trimmed by 1 base and J by 7 bases, leaving 15 bases between them. This CDR3 has 15 residues. CDR3 region: CASSLSGGAGQPQHF. The CDR3 DNA sequence: TGCGCCAGCAGCTTGTCGGGCGGGGCTGGGCAGCCCCAGCATTTT. The full variable domain, in which reference TRBV5-1 and TRBJ1-5 provide the parts outside the CDR3, is KAGVTQTPRYLIKTRGQQVTLSCSPISGHRSVSWYQQTPGQGLQFLFEYFSETQRNKGNFPGRFSGRQFSNSRSEMNVSTLELGDSALYLCASSLSGGAGQPQHFGDGTRLSIL.

The chain joins TRBV5-1 to TRBJ2-1; 8 bases map to TRBD2. The germline gives CDR1 SGHRS, CDR2 YFSETQ. The CDR3 extends over 16 amino acids. Trimming removed 0 bases from V and 9 bases from J; junction bases left unmatched: 11. The chain's CDR3 is CASSLAVAGRGGEQFF. The CDR3 DNA is TGCGCCAGCAGCTTGGCAGTAGCGGGAAGGGGTGGTGAGCAGTTCTTC.

The chain combines TRBV6-5 with TRBJ1-1, with D hard to call. The CDR3 is 15 residues long. V was clipped by 2 bases and J by 0 bases, with 10 bases between them. Germline loops: CDR1 MNHEY, CDR2 SVGAGI. The CDR3 nucleotides are TGTGCCAGCAGTTACGACACCAGCATGAACACTGAAGCTTTCTTT. Residues: CASSYDTSMNTEAFF.

This chain joins TRBV7-9 and TRBJ2-5, with a tentative D call TRBD1 (6 bases). Trimming took off 5 bases at V and 4 bases at J, with 14 bases between the two ends. Germline V CDR1 and CDR2: SEHNR, FQNEAQ (reference sequence). The CDR3 covers 14 residues. In DNA, the CDR3 is TGTGCCAGCAGCCGAAGTGGGGGCCCAGAGACCCAGTACTTC. This gives the protein CASSRSGGPETQYF. The full variable domain, in which reference TRBV7-9 and TRBJ2-5 provide the parts outside the CDR3, is DTGVSQNPRHKITKRGQNVTFRCDPISEHNRLYWYRQTLGQGPEFLTYFQNEAQLEKSRLLSDRFSAERPKGSFSTLEIQRTEQGDSAMYLCASSRSGGPETQYFGPGTRLLVL.

The chain carries TRBV5-1 and TRBJ2-7, with D perhaps matching TRBD1 (6 bases). Germline V gene data show CDR1 as SGHRS and CDR2 as YFSETQ. V dropped 1 base and J dropped 2 bases, with 10 bases sitting between them. The CDR3 has 14 residues. This chain's CDR3 is CASSLQDSAYEQYF. CDR3 in DNA: TGCGCCAGCAGCTTGCAGGACAGTGCCTACGAGCAGTACTTC. The full variable domain, its missing parts supplied by reference TRBV5-1 and TRBJ2-7, is KAGVTQTPRYLIKTRGQQVTLSCSPISGHRSVSWYQQTPGQGLQFLFEYFSETQRNKGNFPGRFSGRQFSNSRSEMNVSTLELGDSALYLCASSLQDSAYEQYFGPGTRLTVT.

The V and J genes are TRBV9 and TRBJ1-2; TRBD1 aligns across 7 bases. The V and J ends lost 3 bases and 4 bases, in that order; junction bases with no gene match: 6. Germline CDR1 SGDLS, CDR2 YYNGEE. The length of the CDR3 is 14 residues. As DNA, the CDR3 is TGTGCCAGCAGCGCCACAGGGGAGGCCTATGGCTACACCTTC. As protein: CASSATGEAYGYTF.

The sample holds one count of this clone. No DNA is shown, since the ends of the CDR3 on it are uncertain; the CDR3 is the one TCRdb lists. This chain links TRBV28 with TRBJ2-7; the D call TRBD2 from the table was never checked on the DNA. The CDR3 sequence runs 15 residues, both termini included. The V gene's germline CDR1 is MDHEN and CDR2 SYDVKM. The CDR3 sequence: CASSSSGGGWYEQYF.

The V call is TRBV6-2 or TRBV6-3, the J call TRBJ2-2; the D gene is possibly TRBD2 (5 bases). The CDR3 spans 14 residues. The germline V and J ends were trimmed by 2 bases and 3 bases, with 7 bases remaining between them. Per the germline V gene, CDR1 is MNHEY and CDR2 is SVGEGT. The CDR3 sequence is CASSYRRDTGELFF. CDR3 DNA sequence: TGTGCCAGCAGTTACCGGCGGGACACCGGGGAGCTGTTTTTT.

V gene TRBV28 combines with J gene TRBJ1-2, with D hard to call. CDR1 is MDHEN, CDR2 SYDVKM, per germline. The CDR3 has 15 amino acids. V lost 2 bases and J 4 bases, leaving 14 bases between the germline ends. CDR3 amino acids: CASSLQVLGIYGYTF. For the CDR3, the DNA is TGTGCCAGCAGTTTACAGGTTCTCGGGATCTATGGCTACACCTTC.

The CDR3 sequence: CASSWTDMNTEAFF. Here the CDR3 DNA reads TGTGCCAGCAGCTGGACAGACATGAACACTGAAGCTTTCTTT. V and J are TRBV11-1 and TRBJ1-1; possibly TRBD1 for D (6 bases). CDR3 length: 14 amino acids. V dropped 4 bases and J dropped 0 bases, with 9 bases sitting between them. Germline lookup yields CDR1 SGHAT and CDR2 FQDESV (reference sequence).

The V gene is TRBV27, the J gene TRBJ1-3; TRBD1 matches 8 bases. The germline V gene has CDR1 MNHEY and CDR2 SMNVEV (reference sequence). The ends lost 8 bases at V and 0 bases at J; junction bases unmatched: 3. CDR3 length: 14 amino acids. The DNA for the CDR3 is TGTGCCAGCTGGGACAGGCTCTCTGGAAACACCATATATTTT. It specifies CASWDRLSGNTIYF.

As regards this clone: Different DNA sequences within this sample yield the same CDR3. This chain joins TRBV30 and TRBJ1-5, with D maybe TRBD1 (5 bases). The germline V and J ends were trimmed by 0 bases and 2 bases, with 11 bases remaining between them. Germline CDR1 reads GTSNPN; CDR2 reads SVGIG (reference sequence). The CDR3 totals 15 residues. The CDR3 region is CAWSVTGTGNQPQHF. The DNA of the CDR3 is TGTGCCTGGAGTGTTACTGGGACTGGCAATCAGCCCCAGCATTTT.

The CDR3 protein is CASSYSYGGNSPLHF. The CDR3 DNA is TGTGCCAGCAGTTACTCGTACGGGGGGAATTCACCCCTCCACTTT. This chain links TRBV6-5 with TRBJ1-6; possibly TRBD1 for D (5 bases). This CDR3 spans 15 amino acids. Per the germline V gene, CDR1 is MNHEY and CDR2 is SVGAGI. V was cut by 0 bases and J by 7 bases, with 10 bases left in between.

The chain carries TRBV7-9 and TRBJ2-7; the D gene is possibly TRBD2 (6 bases). V was pared by 6 bases and J by 4 bases, with 19 bases between. The CDR3 spans 15 residues. The germline gives CDR1 SEHNR, CDR2 FQNEAQ (reference sequence). The CDR3 sequence is CASSWEEAVVYEQYF. CDR3 nucleotides: TGTGCCAGCAGTTGGGAGGAGGCTGTAGTATACGAGCAGTACTTC.

This chain joins TRBV6-6 and TRBJ1-4; D gene ambiguous. The V gene lost 8 bases and the J gene lost 11 bases, with 9 bases spanning the gap. There are 10 residues in the CDR3. Germline V gives CDR1 MNHNY, CDR2 SVGAGI (reference sequence). The CDR3 bases are TGTGCCAGCGGAGTTGGCAAACTGTTTTTT. Protein product: CASGVGKLFF.

This clone has only a few counts. J is TRBJ2-1 and V is TRBV7-3, with TRBD2 identical over 10 bases. Germline assignment: CDR1 SGHTA and CDR2 FQGTGA. J was trimmed by 1 base and V by 5 bases; bases with no gene match: 5. This CDR3 comprises 16 residues. CDR3 loop: CASSMSSGGSYNEQFF. As DNA, the CDR3 is TGTGCCAGCAGCATGTCTAGCGGGGGTTCCTACAATGAGCAGTTCTTC. Based on the CDR3 plus reference TRBV7-3 and TRBJ2-1, the full variable domain is GAGVSQTPSNKVTEKGKYVELRCDPISGHTALYWYRQSLGQGPEFLIYFQGTGAADDSGLPNDRFFAVRPEGSVSTLKIQRTERGDSAVYLCASSMSSGGSYNEQFFGPGTRLTVL.

The chain combines TRBV6-6 with TRBJ1-2; 8 nucleotides line up with TRBD1. Trimming cost V 7 bases and J 3 bases; bases outside gene matches: 7. The CDR3 is made up of 14 amino acids. Germline values: CDR1 MNHNY, CDR2 SVGAGI (reference sequence). CDR3 nucleotides: TGTGCCAGCACCCCCGGACAGGGCGACTATGGCTACACCTTC. Protein sequence: CASTPGQGDYGYTF.